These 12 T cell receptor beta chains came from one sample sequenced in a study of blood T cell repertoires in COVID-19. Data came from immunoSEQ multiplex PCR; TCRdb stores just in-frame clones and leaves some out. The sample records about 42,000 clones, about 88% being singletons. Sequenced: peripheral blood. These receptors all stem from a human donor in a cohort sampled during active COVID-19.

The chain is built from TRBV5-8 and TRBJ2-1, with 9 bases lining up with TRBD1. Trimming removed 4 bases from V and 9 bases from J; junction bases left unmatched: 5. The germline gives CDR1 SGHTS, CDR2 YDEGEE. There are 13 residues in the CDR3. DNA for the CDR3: TGTGCCAGCAGCAAAGGACAGGGGATTGAGCAGTTCTTC. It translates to CASSKGQGIEQFF.

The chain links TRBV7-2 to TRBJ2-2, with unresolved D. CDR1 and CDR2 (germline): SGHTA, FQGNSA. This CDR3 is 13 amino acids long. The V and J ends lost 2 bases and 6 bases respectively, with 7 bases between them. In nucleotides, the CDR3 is TGTGCCAGCAGCTTAAATCTAGCCGGGGAGCTGTTTTTT. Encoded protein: CASSLNLAGELFF.

The CDR3 spells CAAEPGQGSGTEAFF. CDR3 nucleotide sequence: TGTGCCGCTGAACCGGGACAGGGTTCTGGCACTGAAGCTTTCTTT. The chain is built from TRBV6-5 and TRBJ1-1; 9 positions agree with TRBD1. The V gene end was trimmed by 11 bases and the J gene end by 4 bases; junction bases not matched to a gene: 14. This CDR3 has 15 residues. Germline values: CDR1 MNHEY, CDR2 SVGAGI.

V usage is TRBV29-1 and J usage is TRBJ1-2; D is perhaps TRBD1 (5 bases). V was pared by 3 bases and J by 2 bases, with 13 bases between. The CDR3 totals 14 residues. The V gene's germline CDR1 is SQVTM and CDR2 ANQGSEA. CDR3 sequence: CSVDRRQTNYGYTF. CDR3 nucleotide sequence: TGCAGCGTTGACCGGCGACAGACAAACTATGGCTACACCTTC.

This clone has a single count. The chain's CDR3 is CATSDDRHFSGANVLTF. Written as DNA, the CDR3 is TGTGCCACCAGTGACGACAGACACTTTTCTGGGGCCAACGTCCTGACTTTC. V is TRBV24-1 and J is TRBJ2-6; a possible D gene is TRBD1 (5 bases). V lost 4 bases to trimming and J lost 1 base, with 13 bases between them. The CDR3 extends over 17 amino acids. The germline CDR1 and CDR2 sequences are KGHDR and SFDVKD.

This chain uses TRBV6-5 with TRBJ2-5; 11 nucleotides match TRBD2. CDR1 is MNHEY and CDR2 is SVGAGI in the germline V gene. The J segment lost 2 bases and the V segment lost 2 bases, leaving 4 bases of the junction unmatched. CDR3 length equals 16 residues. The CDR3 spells CASSYGLAGGQETQYF. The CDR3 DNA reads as TGTGCCAGCAGTTACGGGCTAGCGGGGGGACAAGAGACCCAGTACTTC.

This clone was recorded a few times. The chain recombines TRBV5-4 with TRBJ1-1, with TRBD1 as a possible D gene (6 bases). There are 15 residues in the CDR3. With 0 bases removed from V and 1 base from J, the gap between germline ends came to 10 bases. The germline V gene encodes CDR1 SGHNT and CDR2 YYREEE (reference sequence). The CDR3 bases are TGTGCCAGCAGCTTGGCCCCAGGGGAGAACACTGAAGCTTTCTTT. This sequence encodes CASSLAPGENTEAFF.

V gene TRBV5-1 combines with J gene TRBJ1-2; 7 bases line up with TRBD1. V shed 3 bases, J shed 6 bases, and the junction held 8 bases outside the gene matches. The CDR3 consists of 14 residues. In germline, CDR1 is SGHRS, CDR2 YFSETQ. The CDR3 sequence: CASSSATGTDGYTF. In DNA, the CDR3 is TGCGCCAGCAGCTCAGCGACCGGGACAGATGGCTACACCTTC.

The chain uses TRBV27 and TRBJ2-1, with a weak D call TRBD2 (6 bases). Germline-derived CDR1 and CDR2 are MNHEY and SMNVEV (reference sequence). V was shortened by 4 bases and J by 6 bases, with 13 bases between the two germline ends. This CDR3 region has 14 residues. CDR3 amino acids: CASSSRLVGNEQFF. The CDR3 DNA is TGTGCCAGCAGTTCAAGACTAGTGGGCAATGAGCAGTTCTTC.

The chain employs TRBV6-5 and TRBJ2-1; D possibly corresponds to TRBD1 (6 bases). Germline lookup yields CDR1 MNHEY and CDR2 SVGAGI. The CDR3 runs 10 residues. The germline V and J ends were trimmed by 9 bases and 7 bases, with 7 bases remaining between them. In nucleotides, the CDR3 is TGTGCCAGTCAGGGGAATGAGCAGTTCTTC. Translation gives CASQGNEQFF.

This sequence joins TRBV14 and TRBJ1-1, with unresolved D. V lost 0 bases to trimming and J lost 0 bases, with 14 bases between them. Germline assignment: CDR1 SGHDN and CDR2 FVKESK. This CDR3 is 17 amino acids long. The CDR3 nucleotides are TGTGCCAGCAGCCAAGAGCGTTTCGGCAGGATGAACACTGAAGCTTTCTTT. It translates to CASSQERFGRMNTEAFF. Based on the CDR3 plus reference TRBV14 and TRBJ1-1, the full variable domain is EAGVTQFPSHSVIEKGQTVTLRCDPISGHDNLYWYRRVMGKEIKFLLHFVKESKQDESGMPNNRFLAERTGGTYSTLKVQPAELEDSGVYFCASSQERFGRMNTEAFFGQGTRLTVV.

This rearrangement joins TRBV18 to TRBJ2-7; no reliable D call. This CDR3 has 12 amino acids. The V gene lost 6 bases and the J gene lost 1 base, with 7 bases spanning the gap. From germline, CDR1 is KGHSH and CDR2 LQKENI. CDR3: CASSPESYEQYV. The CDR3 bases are TGTGCCAGCTCCCCTGAGTCCTACGAGCAGTACGTC.